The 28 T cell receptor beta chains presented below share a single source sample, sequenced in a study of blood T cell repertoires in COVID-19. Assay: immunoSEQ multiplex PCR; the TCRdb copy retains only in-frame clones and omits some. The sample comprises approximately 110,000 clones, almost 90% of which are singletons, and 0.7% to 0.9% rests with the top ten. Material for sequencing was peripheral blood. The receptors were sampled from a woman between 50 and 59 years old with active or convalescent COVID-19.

CDR3: CASSLGRGIGHEQYF. In DNA form, the CDR3 reads TGTGCCAGCAGCTTAGGGCGAGGGATTGGCCACGAGCAGTACTTC. The rearrangement links TRBV7-9 to TRBJ2-7; tentatively, D is TRBD2 (5 bases). Germline V gene data show CDR1 as SEHNR and CDR2 as FQNEAQ (reference sequence). Trimming stripped 1 base from V and 5 bases from J, with 15 bases between. CDR3 length: 15 amino acids.

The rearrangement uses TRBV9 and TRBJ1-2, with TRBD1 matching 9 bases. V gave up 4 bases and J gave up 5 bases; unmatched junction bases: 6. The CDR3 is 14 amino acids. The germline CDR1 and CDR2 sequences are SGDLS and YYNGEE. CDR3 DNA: TGTGCCAGCAGCTTACAGGGGGCAAGATATGGCTACACCTTC. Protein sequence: CASSLQGARYGYTF.

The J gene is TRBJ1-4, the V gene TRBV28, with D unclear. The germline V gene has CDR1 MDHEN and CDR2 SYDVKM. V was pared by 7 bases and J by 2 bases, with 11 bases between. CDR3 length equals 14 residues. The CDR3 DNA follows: TGTGCCAGCAACAGAGGGAATACTAATGAAAAACTGTTTTTT. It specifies CASNRGNTNEKLFF.

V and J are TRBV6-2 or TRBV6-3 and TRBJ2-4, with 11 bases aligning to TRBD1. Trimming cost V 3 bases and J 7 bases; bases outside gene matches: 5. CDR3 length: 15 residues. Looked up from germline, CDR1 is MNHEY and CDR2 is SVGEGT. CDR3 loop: CASSYTGTGGNIQYF. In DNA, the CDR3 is TGTGCCAGCAGTTATACCGGGACAGGGGGGAACATTCAGTACTTC.

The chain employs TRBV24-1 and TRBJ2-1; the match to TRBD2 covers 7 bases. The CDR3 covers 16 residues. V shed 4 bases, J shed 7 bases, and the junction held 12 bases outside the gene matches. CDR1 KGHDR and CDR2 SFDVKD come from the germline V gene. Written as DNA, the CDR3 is TGTGCCACCAGTGACGATATTGCGGGAGCAAGAAATGAGCAGTTCTTC. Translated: CATSDDIAGARNEQFF.

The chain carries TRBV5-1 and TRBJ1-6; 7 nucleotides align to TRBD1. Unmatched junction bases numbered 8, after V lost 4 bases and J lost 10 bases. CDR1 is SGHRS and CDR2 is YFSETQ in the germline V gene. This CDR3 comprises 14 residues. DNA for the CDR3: TGCGCCAGCAGCACCTCAGGGGGACAATCACCCCTCCACTTT. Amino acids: CASSTSGGQSPLHF.

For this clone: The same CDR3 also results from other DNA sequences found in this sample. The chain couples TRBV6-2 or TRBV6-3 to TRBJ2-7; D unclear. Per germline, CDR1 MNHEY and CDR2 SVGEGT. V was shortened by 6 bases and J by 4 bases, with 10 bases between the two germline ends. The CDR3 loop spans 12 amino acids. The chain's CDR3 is CASSPSPYEQYF. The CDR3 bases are TGTGCCAGCAGCCCCTCCCCTTACGAGCAGTACTTC.

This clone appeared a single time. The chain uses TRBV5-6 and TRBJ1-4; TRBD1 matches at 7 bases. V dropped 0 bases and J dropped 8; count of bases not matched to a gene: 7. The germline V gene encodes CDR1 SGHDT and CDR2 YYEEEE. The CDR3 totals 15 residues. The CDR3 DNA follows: TGTGCCAGCAGCTTGGCCAAGGGGGCGAGGGAAAAACTGTTTTTT. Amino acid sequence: CASSLAKGAREKLFF. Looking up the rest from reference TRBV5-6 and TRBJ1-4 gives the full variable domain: DAGVTQSPTHLIKTRGQQVTLRCSPKSGHDTVSWYQQALGQGPQFIFQYYEEEERQRGNFPDRFSGHQFPNYSSELNVNALLLGDSALYLCASSLAKGAREKLFFGSGTQLSVL.

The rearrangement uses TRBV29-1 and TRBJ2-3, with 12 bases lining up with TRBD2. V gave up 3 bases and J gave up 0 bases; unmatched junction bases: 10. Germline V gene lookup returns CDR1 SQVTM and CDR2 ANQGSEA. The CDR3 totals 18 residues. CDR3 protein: CSVDLGLAGVPSTDTQYF. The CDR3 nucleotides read TGCAGCGTTGATTTGGGACTAGCGGGTGTACCTAGCACAGATACGCAGTATTTT.

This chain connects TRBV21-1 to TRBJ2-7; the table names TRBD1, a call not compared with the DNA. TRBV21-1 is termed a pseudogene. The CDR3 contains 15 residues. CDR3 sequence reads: CASSKVQETRYEQYF. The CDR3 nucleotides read TGTGCCAGCAGCAAAGTACAGGAGACCCGCTACGAGCAGTACTTC.

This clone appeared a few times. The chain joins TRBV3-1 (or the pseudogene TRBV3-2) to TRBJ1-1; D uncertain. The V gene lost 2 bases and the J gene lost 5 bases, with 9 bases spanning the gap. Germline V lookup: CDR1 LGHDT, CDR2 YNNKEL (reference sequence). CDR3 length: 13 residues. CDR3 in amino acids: CASSQTLMTEAFF. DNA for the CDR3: TGTGCCAGCAGCCAAACCCTAATGACTGAAGCTTTCTTT.

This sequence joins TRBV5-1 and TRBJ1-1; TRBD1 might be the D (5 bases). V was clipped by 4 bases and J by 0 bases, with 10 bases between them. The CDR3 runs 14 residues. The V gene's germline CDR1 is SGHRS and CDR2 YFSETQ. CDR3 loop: CASSQQDMNTEAFF. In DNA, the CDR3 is TGCGCCAGCAGCCAACAGGATATGAACACTGAAGCTTTCTTT.

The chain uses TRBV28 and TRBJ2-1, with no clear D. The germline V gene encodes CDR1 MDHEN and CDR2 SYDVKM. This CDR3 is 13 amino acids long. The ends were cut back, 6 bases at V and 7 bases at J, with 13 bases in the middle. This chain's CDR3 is CASSPGLRNEQFF. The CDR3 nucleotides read TGTGCCAGCAGCCCCGGTTTAAGAAATGAGCAGTTCTTC.

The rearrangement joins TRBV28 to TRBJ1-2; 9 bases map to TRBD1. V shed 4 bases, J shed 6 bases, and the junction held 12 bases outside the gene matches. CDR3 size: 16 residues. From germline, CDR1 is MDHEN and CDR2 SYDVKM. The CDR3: CASSSFAGQGVNGYTF. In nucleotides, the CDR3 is TGTGCCAGCAGTTCATTCGCGGGACAGGGAGTAAATGGCTACACCTTC.

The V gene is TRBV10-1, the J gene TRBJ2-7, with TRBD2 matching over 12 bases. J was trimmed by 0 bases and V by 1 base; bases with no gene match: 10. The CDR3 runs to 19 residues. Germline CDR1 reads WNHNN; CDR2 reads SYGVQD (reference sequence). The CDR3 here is CASSEWRPSGRESSYEQYF. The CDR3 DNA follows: TGCGCCAGCAGTGAGTGGCGGCCTAGCGGGAGGGAAAGCTCCTACGAGCAGTACTTC.

As DNA, the CDR3 is TGTGCCAGCAGTCCCTTTACAGATATTCAGTACTTC. Translating gives CASSPFTDIQYF. The V call is TRBV11-2, the J call TRBJ2-4; D is uncertain. V shed 6 bases and J shed 10 bases, with 13 bases lying between them. Germline V gene data show CDR1 as SGHAT and CDR2 as FQNNGV. This CDR3 has 12 amino acids.

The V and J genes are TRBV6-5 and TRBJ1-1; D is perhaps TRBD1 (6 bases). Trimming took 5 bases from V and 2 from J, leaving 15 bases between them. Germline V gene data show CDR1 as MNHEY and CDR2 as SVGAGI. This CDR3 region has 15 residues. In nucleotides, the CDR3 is TGTGCCAGCAGTACACGACAGGAAAGTAACACTGAAGCTTTCTTT. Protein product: CASSTRQESNTEAFF.

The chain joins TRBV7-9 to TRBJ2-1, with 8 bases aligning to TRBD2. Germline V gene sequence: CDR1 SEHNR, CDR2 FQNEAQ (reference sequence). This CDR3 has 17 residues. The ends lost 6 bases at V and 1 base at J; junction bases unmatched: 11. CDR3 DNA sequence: TGTGCCAGCAGGCAGCCCTGGGGGACTAGGTCCTACAATGAGCAGTTCTTC. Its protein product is CASRQPWGTRSYNEQFF.

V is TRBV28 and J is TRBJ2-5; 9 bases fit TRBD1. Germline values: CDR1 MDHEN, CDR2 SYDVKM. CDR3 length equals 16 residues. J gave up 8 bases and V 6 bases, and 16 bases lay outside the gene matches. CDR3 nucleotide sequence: TGTGCCAGCAGACGAACCGGGACAGGGTTCCTTGGTACCCAGTACTTC. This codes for CASRRTGTGFLGTQYF. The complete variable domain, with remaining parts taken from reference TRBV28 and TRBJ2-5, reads DVKVTQSSRYLVKRTGEKVFLECVQDMDHENMFWYRQDPGLGLRLIYFSYDVKMKEKGDIPEGYSVSREKKERFSLILESASTNQTSMYLCASRRTGTGFLGTQYFGPGTRLLVL.

DNA of the CDR3: TGTGCCAGCTCACCACGATACAGTCGCTATGAGCAGTTCTTC. Amino acid sequence: CASSPRYSRYEQFF. This chain connects TRBV18 to TRBJ2-1; D gene unclear. The CDR3 is 14 amino acids. Between the trimmed V and J ends, which lost 1 base and 8 bases, there was a span of 12 bases. Germline V lookup: CDR1 KGHSH, CDR2 LQKENI.

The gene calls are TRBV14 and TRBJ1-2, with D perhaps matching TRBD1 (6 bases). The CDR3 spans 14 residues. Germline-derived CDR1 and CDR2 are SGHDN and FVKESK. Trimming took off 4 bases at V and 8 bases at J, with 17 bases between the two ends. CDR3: CASSLLGGAGGYTF. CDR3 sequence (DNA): TGTGCCAGCAGCCTCCTTGGGGGGGCTGGAGGCTACACCTTC. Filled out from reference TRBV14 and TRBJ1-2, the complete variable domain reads EAGVTQFPSHSVIEKGQTVTLRCDPISGHDNLYWYRRVMGKEIKFLLHFVKESKQDESGMPNNRFLAERTGGTYSTLKVQPAELEDSGVYFCASSLLGGAGGYTFGSGTRLTVV.

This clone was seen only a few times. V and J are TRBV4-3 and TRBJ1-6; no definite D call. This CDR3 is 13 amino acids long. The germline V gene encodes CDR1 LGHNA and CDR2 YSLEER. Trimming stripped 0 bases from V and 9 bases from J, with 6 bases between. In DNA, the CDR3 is TGCGCCAGCAGCCAAGATACGGGTTCACCCCTCCACTTT. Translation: CASSQDTGSPLHF.

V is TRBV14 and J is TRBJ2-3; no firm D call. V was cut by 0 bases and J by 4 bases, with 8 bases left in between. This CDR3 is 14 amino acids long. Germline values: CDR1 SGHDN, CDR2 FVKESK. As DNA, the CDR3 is TGTGCCAGCAGCCAAGATCGGAGTGCAGATACGCAGTATTTT. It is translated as CASSQDRSADTQYF.

In nucleotides, the CDR3 is TGTGCCAGCAGTTTAGCGGCAGCACCCCTCCACTTT. Encoded protein: CASSLAAAPLHF. The J gene is TRBJ1-6, the V gene TRBV28; no definite D call. CDR1 and CDR2 from the germline V gene are MDHEN and SYDVKM. The ends were cut back, 2 bases at V and 11 bases at J, with 7 bases in the middle. The CDR3 has 12 residues.

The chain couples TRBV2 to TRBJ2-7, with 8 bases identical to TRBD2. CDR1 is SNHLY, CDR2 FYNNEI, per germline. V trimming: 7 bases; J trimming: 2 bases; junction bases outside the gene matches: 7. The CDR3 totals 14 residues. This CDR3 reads CASTELAETYEQYF. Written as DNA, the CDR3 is TGTGCCAGCACGGAACTAGCGGAGACCTACGAGCAGTACTTC.

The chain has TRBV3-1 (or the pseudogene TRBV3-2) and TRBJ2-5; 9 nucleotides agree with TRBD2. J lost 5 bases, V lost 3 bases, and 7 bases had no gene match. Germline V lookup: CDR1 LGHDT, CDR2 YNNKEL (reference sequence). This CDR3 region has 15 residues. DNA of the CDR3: TGTGCCAGCAGCCACGGGACTAGCTGGAGGGAGACCCAGTACTTC. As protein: CASSHGTSWRETQYF.

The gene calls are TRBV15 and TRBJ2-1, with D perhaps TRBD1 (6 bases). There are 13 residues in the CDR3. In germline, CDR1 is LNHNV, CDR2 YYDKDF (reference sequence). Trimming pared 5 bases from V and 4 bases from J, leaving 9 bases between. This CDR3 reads CATSFDRYNEQFF. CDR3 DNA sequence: TGTGCCACCAGCTTTGACAGGTACAATGAGCAGTTCTTC.

The CDR3 DNA is TGTGCCTGGACCATGGGGGGGGTTGAAGCTTTCTTT. Translation: CAWTMGGVEAFF. V usage is TRBV30 and J usage is TRBJ1-1; TRBD1 is a possible D gene (5 bases). V was trimmed by 4 bases and J by 7 bases, leaving 13 bases between them. Germline values: CDR1 GTSNPN, CDR2 SVGIG (reference sequence). CDR3 length: 12 residues.